A selection of T cell receptor beta chains follows, all from one sample in a study of T cells after yellow fever vaccination. TCRdb independently ran MiXCR on the 5' RACE reads; one entry per CDR3 protein. The sample consists of 450,000 to 650,000 distinct CDR3 sequences, roughly 14% of them appearing once. This material consisted of PBMCs, taken on the day of the yellow fever booster vaccination. The receptors originated from a man aged 25 to 45 who received the YFV17D yellow fever vaccine. Each CDR3 is given with its conserved first and last residue. Each record gives: CDR3 DNA, CDR3 protein, clone size, V gene, D gene, J gene. D genes are given only for firm matches. Size values are once, few and many counts, or a class for expanded clones, and some rows have none.

CDR3nt: TGCGCCAGCAGCCTAGGGACAGCGAGGGAGACCCAGTACTTC
CDR3aa: CASSLGTARETQYF
abundance: few
v_gene: TRBV5-1
d_gene: TRBD1
j_gene: TRBJ2-5

CDR3nt: TGTGCCAGCAGTTTGGGGCTAGCAGCCGAGCAGTACTTC
CDR3aa: CASSLGLAAEQYF
abundance: many
v_gene: TRBV12-3/TRBV12-4
d_gene: .
j_gene: TRBJ2-7

CDR3nt: TGCGCCAGCCCGAGGGTCCCCTACGAGCAGTACTTC
CDR3aa: CASPRVPYEQYF
abundance: .
v_gene: TRBV4-3
d_gene: .
j_gene: TRBJ2-7

CDR3nt: TGTGCCAGCAGCGTAGGCCCCGGCTATGGCTACACCTTC
CDR3aa: CASSVGPGYGYTF
abundance: .
v_gene: TRBV9
d_gene: .
j_gene: TRBJ1-2

CDR3nt: TGTGCTAGTGGTTTCACCGGGGAGCTGTTTTTT
CDR3aa: CASGFTGELFF
abundance: .
v_gene: TRBV12-5
d_gene: .
j_gene: TRBJ2-2

CDR3nt: TGTGCCAGCAGGGTACCAAGCTCCTACGAGCAGTACTTC
CDR3aa: CASRVPSSYEQYF
abundance: .
v_gene: TRBV6-1
d_gene: .
j_gene: TRBJ2-7

CDR3nt: TGTGCCAGCAGTAGACCGGGACCTCTTAATGAAAAACTGTTTTTT
CDR3aa: CASSRPGPLNEKLFF
abundance: .
v_gene: TRBV25-1
d_gene: .
j_gene: TRBJ1-4

CDR3nt: TGTGCCAGCAGCTTACTGACTGGACTAGCGGGACACTACGAGCAGTACTTC
CDR3aa: CASSLLTGLAGHYEQYF
abundance: few
v_gene: TRBV7-9
d_gene: TRBD2
j_gene: TRBJ2-7

CDR3nt: TGCAGCGTTCTGAAACTAGCGGGAGGAGGAGGGGAGCTGTTTTTT
CDR3aa: CSVLKLAGGGGELFF
abundance: .
v_gene: TRBV29-1
d_gene: TRBD2
j_gene: TRBJ2-2

CDR3nt: TGTGCCAGCAGCTTAGATCCGGGGGCCACCTATGGCTACACCTTC
CDR3aa: CASSLDPGATYGYTF
abundance: few
v_gene: TRBV11-2
d_gene: .
j_gene: TRBJ1-2

CDR3nt: TGTGCCAGCAGTTTATCAGTAGGGACCCCATCCGAGCAGTACTTC
CDR3aa: CASSLSVGTPSEQYF
abundance: .
v_gene: TRBV27
d_gene: .
j_gene: TRBJ2-7

CDR3nt: TGTGCCAGCAGCTTGATGGGGAATACTGGGGCCAACGTCCTGACTTTC
CDR3aa: CASSLMGNTGANVLTF
abundance: few
v_gene: TRBV7-9
d_gene: .
j_gene: TRBJ2-6

CDR3nt: TGTGCCAGCAGACCTGCCAGTGGCTCCTACGAGCAGTACTTC
CDR3aa: CASRPASGSYEQYF
abundance: few
v_gene: TRBV4-2
d_gene: .
j_gene: TRBJ2-7

CDR3nt: TGCGCCAGCAGCTTGGCGCCGTCAGACCAAGAGACCCAGTACTTC
CDR3aa: CASSLAPSDQETQYF
abundance: many
v_gene: TRBV5-1
d_gene: .
j_gene: TRBJ2-5

CDR3nt: TGTGCCAGCAGCTCCGGGACCCTCGAAGAGACCCAGTACTTC
CDR3aa: CASSSGTLEETQYF
abundance: .
v_gene: TRBV11-2
d_gene: .
j_gene: TRBJ2-5

CDR3nt: TGCAGTGCACACTTTACAGGGATCAGTGGCTACACCTTC
CDR3aa: CSAHFTGISGYTF
abundance: few
v_gene: TRBV20-1
d_gene: .
j_gene: TRBJ1-2

CDR3nt: TGTGCCAGCAAGTACGGGGCGGGACTAGCGGGGCTCCTAGCCAAAAACATTCAGTACTTC
CDR3aa: CASKYGAGLAGLLAKNIQYF
abundance: .
v_gene: TRBV6-4
d_gene: TRBD2
j_gene: TRBJ2-4

CDR3nt: TGCAGTGCTACATTCAGGGAAGGAAGCAATCAGCCCCAGCATTTT
CDR3aa: CSATFREGSNQPQHF
abundance: .
v_gene: TRBV20-1
d_gene: .
j_gene: TRBJ1-5

CDR3nt: TGTGCCACCGCACCTGGGTCCGTTAGGGACAGGGTAAGAAATGAGCAGTTCTTC
CDR3aa: CATAPGSVRDRVRNEQFF
abundance: .
v_gene: TRBV2
d_gene: TRBD1
j_gene: TRBJ2-1

CDR3nt: TGTGCCAGCAGTTCGGGGGGGATAAGGAACACTGAAGCTTTCTTT
CDR3aa: CASSSGGIRNTEAFF
abundance: few
v_gene: TRBV12-3/TRBV12-4
d_gene: .
j_gene: TRBJ1-1

CDR3nt: TGTGCCAGCAGCAGCACAGGGGGCAGTGAGACGCAGTATTTT
CDR3aa: CASSSTGGSETQYF
abundance: many
v_gene: TRBV5-6
d_gene: TRBD1
j_gene: TRBJ2-3

CDR3nt: TGTGCCAGCAGCCGCGGACCCTACTACGAGCAGTACTTC
CDR3aa: CASSRGPYYEQYF
abundance: .
v_gene: TRBV16
d_gene: .
j_gene: TRBJ2-7

CDR3nt: TGTGCCAGTTCCACCGGGACTTTGAACAATGAGCAGTTCTTC
CDR3aa: CASSTGTLNNEQFF
abundance: .
v_gene: TRBV6-2/TRBV6-3
d_gene: .
j_gene: TRBJ2-1

CDR3nt: TGTGCCAGCAGTTTCGGGGAGGGCCGGGGGCAGTTCTTC
CDR3aa: CASSFGEGRGQFF
abundance: .
v_gene: TRBV6-5
d_gene: TRBD2
j_gene: TRBJ2-1

CDR3nt: TGTGCCAGCAGCATAGGACTTGGACGCAATCAGCCCCAGCATTTT
CDR3aa: CASSIGLGRNQPQHF
abundance: few
v_gene: TRBV21-1
d_gene: .
j_gene: TRBJ1-5

CDR3nt: TGTGCCACCAGGCAGGGAGATACGCAGTATTTT
CDR3aa: CATRQGDTQYF
abundance: .
v_gene: TRBV24-1
d_gene: .
j_gene: TRBJ2-3

CDR3nt: TGCGCCAGCAGCCAAGATTGGCGGGCTCTAACTGAAGCTTTCTTT
CDR3aa: CASSQDWRALTEAFF
abundance: once
v_gene: TRBV4-3
d_gene: .
j_gene: TRBJ1-1

CDR3nt: TGTGCCATCAGCGAGGACTCCCCCCCACAGCAGTACTTC
CDR3aa: CAISEDSPPQQYF
abundance: few
v_gene: TRBV10-3
d_gene: .
j_gene: TRBJ2-7

CDR3nt: TGTGCCAGCAGCCGCACAGCGGGACCCATCCCAGATACGCAGTATTTT
CDR3aa: CASSRTAGPIPDTQYF
abundance: .
v_gene: TRBV7-9
d_gene: TRBD2
j_gene: TRBJ2-3

CDR3nt: TGTGCCAGCATCGGACAGGGATGGAACACTGAAGCTTTCTTT
CDR3aa: CASIGQGWNTEAFF
abundance: .
v_gene: TRBV3-1
d_gene: TRBD1
j_gene: TRBJ1-1

CDR3nt: TGTGCCAGCAGGACTAGCGGGCTTATTTACAATGAGCAGTTCTTC
CDR3aa: CASRTSGLIYNEQFF
abundance: .
v_gene: TRBV12-3/TRBV12-4
d_gene: TRBD2
j_gene: TRBJ2-1

CDR3nt: TGCAGTGCTAGGCTCAGGGGGCGAGAGACCCAGTACTTC
CDR3aa: CSARLRGRETQYF
abundance: .
v_gene: TRBV20-1
d_gene: TRBD1
j_gene: TRBJ2-5

CDR3nt: TGCGCCAACTCCGGGGAGCTGTTTTTT
CDR3aa: CANSGELFF
abundance: .
v_gene: TRBV10-1
d_gene: .
j_gene: TRBJ2-2

CDR3nt: TGTGCCAGCAGTTACTCGAGCCCCGGGGAGACCCAGTACTTC
CDR3aa: CASSYSSPGETQYF
abundance: .
v_gene: TRBV6-5
d_gene: .
j_gene: TRBJ2-5

CDR3nt: TGTGCCAGCAGCTCGGGACTAGCGGGTAGCTCCTACGAGCAGTACTTC
CDR3aa: CASSSGLAGSSYEQYF
abundance: few
v_gene: TRBV7-6
d_gene: TRBD2
j_gene: TRBJ2-7

CDR3nt: TGTGCCAGCAGCTTCTCACTAGCGGGAGCTAACGAGCAGTACTTC
CDR3aa: CASSFSLAGANEQYF
abundance: .
v_gene: TRBV9
d_gene: TRBD2
j_gene: TRBJ2-7

CDR3nt: TGTGCCACCAGTGATATGACTAGCGGGAGTGTGGGTACGCAGTATTTT
CDR3aa: CATSDMTSGSVGTQYF
abundance: .
v_gene: TRBV24-1
d_gene: TRBD2
j_gene: TRBJ2-3

CDR3nt: TGCAGTGCTAGAACTAGCGGGAACTCCTACGAGCAGTACTTC
CDR3aa: CSARTSGNSYEQYF
abundance: .
v_gene: TRBV20-1
d_gene: TRBD2
j_gene: TRBJ2-7

CDR3nt: TGCGCCAGCAGCCAGGAACGCCAGGGGAATGAGCAGTTCTTC
CDR3aa: CASSQERQGNEQFF
abundance: .
v_gene: TRBV4-1
d_gene: .
j_gene: TRBJ2-1

CDR3nt: TGTGCCAGCAGTTCTAAGGGCCGACGGGAGCTGTTTTTT
CDR3aa: CASSSKGRRELFF
abundance: few
v_gene: TRBV27
d_gene: .
j_gene: TRBJ2-2

CDR3nt: TGTGCCAGCAGCCAAACAGGCGATACCGGGGAGCTGTTTTTT
CDR3aa: CASSQTGDTGELFF
abundance: few
v_gene: TRBV14
d_gene: .
j_gene: TRBJ2-2

CDR3nt: TGTGCCAGTAGTCCAGGGACAGGGGTCTTATATGGCTACACCTTC
CDR3aa: CASSPGTGVLYGYTF
abundance: .
v_gene: TRBV19
d_gene: TRBD1
j_gene: TRBJ1-2

CDR3nt: TGTGCCAGCAGCAGGGGGCTCTCCGGCGGTGAGCAGTTCTTC
CDR3aa: CASSRGLSGGEQFF
abundance: few
v_gene: TRBV9
d_gene: TRBD1
j_gene: TRBJ2-1

CDR3nt: TGCGCCAGCAGTGCGGACCTTTCCTACAATGAGCAGTTCTTC
CDR3aa: CASSADLSYNEQFF
abundance: few
v_gene: TRBV10-1
d_gene: .
j_gene: TRBJ2-1

CDR3nt: TGCAGTGCTCCGGGACAGGGGGGTCGAAAACTGTTTTTT
CDR3aa: CSAPGQGGRKLFF
abundance: few
v_gene: TRBV20-1
d_gene: TRBD1
j_gene: TRBJ1-4

CDR3nt: TGCGCCAGCAGCTTGAATGGGGTCCAGGACGAGCAGTACTTC
CDR3aa: CASSLNGVQDEQYF
abundance: .
v_gene: TRBV5-1
d_gene: .
j_gene: TRBJ2-7

CDR3nt: TGTGCCAGCACAGCGGGAGGGGACAATGAGCAGTTCTTC
CDR3aa: CASTAGGDNEQFF
abundance: .
v_gene: TRBV5-6
d_gene: TRBD2
j_gene: TRBJ2-1

CDR3nt: TGTGCCAGCAGCACGGGACTAGACACAGATACGCAGTATTTT
CDR3aa: CASSTGLDTDTQYF
abundance: few
v_gene: TRBV3-1
d_gene: TRBD2
j_gene: TRBJ2-3

CDR3nt: TGTGCCAGCAGCCCCACACAGGGAGGTTCGGAAAAACTGTTTTTT
CDR3aa: CASSPTQGGSEKLFF
abundance: few
v_gene: TRBV13
d_gene: .
j_gene: TRBJ1-4

CDR3nt: TGTGCCAGCAGTTTCCAGGGTGCCCAGGGGTTCTTC
CDR3aa: CASSFQGAQGFF
abundance: .
v_gene: TRBV12-3/TRBV12-4
d_gene: .
j_gene: TRBJ2-1

CDR3nt: TGTGCCAGCAGTTACCAGGGGGCTGGGGCCAACGTCCTGACTTTC
CDR3aa: CASSYQGAGANVLTF
abundance: .
v_gene: TRBV6-5
d_gene: TRBD1
j_gene: TRBJ2-6

CDR3nt: TGTGCCACAGCTAGGGGGGTGGAGCGGGTCGAGAAGTACTTC
CDR3aa: CATARGVERVEKYF
abundance: few
v_gene: TRBV15
d_gene: .
j_gene: TRBJ2-7